The T cell receptor (beta chain) under discussion was sequenced for a study of cytomegalovirus exposure and HLA in healthy donors. General study results and limits: While the bulk of TCR sequences proved rare, some public TCRs turned up in many donors.

A word on this clone: Its specificity is not known.

Repertoires were generated with immunoSEQ multiplex PCR, while TCRdb's copy carries only in-frame clones and drops some. The sample carries 80,000 to 90,000 clones, roughly 96% recorded once. With V trimmed by 5 bases and J by 2 bases, 6 bases remained unmatched. Looked up from germline, CDR1 is PRHDT and CDR2 is FYEKMQ (reference sequence). The CDR3 is made up of 14 amino acids. Input material: PBMCs. The rearrangement links TRBV13 to TRBJ2-7, with 7 positions matching TRBD2. The TCR sequence derives from a man aged 18 to 30 in good health and CMV-seronegative. The CDR3 region has the DNA TGTGCCAGCAGCCCAGGTCGGGGGGCCTACGAGCAGTACTTC. Amino acids: CASSPGRGAYEQYF.